This T cell receptor beta chain was sequenced during a study of monozygotic twins with inflammatory bowel disease. Study-wide findings and caveats: Healthy co-twins showed greater TCRbeta diversity (inverse Simpson) than IBD patients. Relative clonotype sharing with others was diminished in IBD patients versus healthy twins, particularly with disease activity.

A remark on this clonotype: No antigen is known for it.

The RNA usage for each TCR library was 3500 ng of total RNA. Reprocessing the 5' RACE reads, TCRdb reports a single entry for every CDR3 protein and omits DNA. Listed are around 140,000 distinct CDR3 sequences; about 1.2% falls within the top ten. The source is a human donor with ulcerative colitis or Crohn's disease, or a healthy co-twin of an affected twin (not recorded which). Source material: blood.

CDR3 protein: CASSPGGIYGQYF. The chain is built from TRBV3-1 and TRBJ2-7; TCRdb indicates TRBD2, and absent DNA this call remains unverified. The CDR3 runs to 13 residues. The germline V gene has CDR1 LGHDT and CDR2 YNNKEL (reference sequence).